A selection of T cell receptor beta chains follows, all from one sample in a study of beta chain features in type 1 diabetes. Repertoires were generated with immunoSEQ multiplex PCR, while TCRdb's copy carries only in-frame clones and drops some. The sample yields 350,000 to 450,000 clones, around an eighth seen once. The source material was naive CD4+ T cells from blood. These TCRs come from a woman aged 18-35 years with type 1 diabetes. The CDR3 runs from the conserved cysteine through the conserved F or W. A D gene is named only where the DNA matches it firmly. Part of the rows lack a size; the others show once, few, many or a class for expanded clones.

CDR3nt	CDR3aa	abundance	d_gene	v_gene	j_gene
TGTGCCAGCGGGTCGGAGGGCCGTGCTCAGTATTTT	CASGSEGRAQYF	few	-	TRBV9	TRBJ2-3
TGTGCCAGCAGTTCCCCGTGGGGCCCTAAGGGCTACGAGCAGTACTTC	CASSSPWGPKGYEQYF	few	-	TRBV28	TRBJ2-7
TGTGCCAGCTCACGCACCCGGGACAATGAGCAGTTCTTC	CASSRTRDNEQFF	-	-	TRBV18	TRBJ2-1
TGTGCCAGCAGCTTTACACTAGCGGGAGGCAGCGAGCAGTACTTC	CASSFTLAGGSEQYF	-	TRBD2	TRBV5-4	TRBJ2-7
TGTGCCAGCAGTACTACAGGGGGTGCTGAAGCTTTCTTT	CASSTTGGAEAFF	-	TRBD1	TRBV6-6	TRBJ1-1
TGCGCCAGCAGCCAAGACGTCAAAGCTGAAAAACTGTTTTTT	CASSQDVKAEKLFF	-	-	TRBV4-3	TRBJ1-4
TGTGCCAGCTCACCTGCCGCATCCTCTGGGCAGGGGGAGAAACAAGAGACCCAGTACTTC	CASSPAASSGQGEKQETQYF	few	TRBD1	TRBV18	TRBJ2-5
TGCGCCAGCAGCTTTCCTGGAGGGGCGGGCCGCACAGATACGCAGTATTTT	CASSFPGGAGRTDTQYF	few	-	TRBV5-1	TRBJ2-3
TGCGCCAGCAGCCAAAAGGGGGTCATTCAGTACTTC	CASSQKGVIQYF	-	-	TRBV4-3	TRBJ2-4
TGCAGTGCGAGCGAGTACGAGCAGTACTTC	CSASEYEQYF	-	-	TRBV20-1	TRBJ2-7
TGTGCCAGCAGTGAAGCTTCAAGGGGTAACGGTTCACCCCTCCACTTT	CASSEASRGNGSPLHF	-	-	TRBV2	TRBJ1-6
TGCGCCAGCAGCGTCACTCATCGGACACCGTACACAGATACGCAGTATTTT	CASSVTHRTPYTDTQYF	few	-	TRBV4-3	TRBJ2-3
TGTGCCAGCAGTAAAGGGAAGACTAGCGGGGGGAGCAATGAGCAGTTCTTC	CASSKGKTSGGSNEQFF	-	TRBD2	TRBV6-4	TRBJ2-1
TGTGCCAGCACCCGACAGGGAGGCTCCTACAATGAGCAGTTCTTC	CASTRQGGSYNEQFF	-	-	TRBV25-1	TRBJ2-1
TGTGCCAGCAGCGCCGGACAGGGGAAGGCAACTAATGAAAAACTGTTTTTT	CASSAGQGKATNEKLFF	-	TRBD1	TRBV9	TRBJ1-4
TGCAGCGTTCGTCCGGGGGGCAGGGGGCGAGACTATGGCTACACCTTC	CSVRPGGRGRDYGYTF	few	TRBD1	TRBV29-1	TRBJ1-2
TGCGCCAGCAGCCAAGACGGACCCAGCAGGGCCCAGTACTTC	CASSQDGPSRAQYF	few	-	TRBV4-3	TRBJ2-5
TGTGCCAGCACCACAACTAGCCATGAGCAGTTCTTC	CASTTTSHEQFF	-	-	TRBV6-5	TRBJ2-1
TGTGCCAGCAGCTCCCCCAGGATTACTGAAGCTTTCTTT	CASSSPRITEAFF	-	-	TRBV5-4	TRBJ1-1
TGTGCCTGGAGTAATCAAGCGGGTATAGGCAATGAGCAGTTCTTC	CAWSNQAGIGNEQFF	few	-	TRBV30	TRBJ2-1
TGTGCCAGCAGCCCTACTACCGGGACTAGCCTAGAGACCCAGTACTTC	CASSPTTGTSLETQYF	-	TRBD2	TRBV7-3	TRBJ2-5
TGCGCCAGCAGCTTGGGAGCGAGGGCCGACTACGAGCAGTACTTC	CASSLGARADYEQYF	-	-	TRBV5-1	TRBJ2-7
TGTGCCAGCTCACCACAGGGGTTGGAGAACACTGAAGCTTTCTTT	CASSPQGLENTEAFF	-	-	TRBV18	TRBJ1-1
TGTGCCAGCAGTACCACAGGGGGCACTGAAGCTTTCTTT	CASSTTGGTEAFF	-	TRBD1	TRBV11-2	TRBJ1-1
TGTGCCAGCAGCCCGCAGACAGACACCTACGAGCAGTACTTC	CASSPQTDTYEQYF	-	-	TRBV7-6	TRBJ2-7
TGTGCCAGCAGCTTGGACAGGATGAACACTGAAGCTTTCTTT	CASSLDRMNTEAFF	few	TRBD1	TRBV11-3	TRBJ1-1
TGCGCCAGCACAAGCCCCAGGATCAACGGCTACACCTTC	CASTSPRINGYTF	-	-	TRBV4-1	TRBJ1-2